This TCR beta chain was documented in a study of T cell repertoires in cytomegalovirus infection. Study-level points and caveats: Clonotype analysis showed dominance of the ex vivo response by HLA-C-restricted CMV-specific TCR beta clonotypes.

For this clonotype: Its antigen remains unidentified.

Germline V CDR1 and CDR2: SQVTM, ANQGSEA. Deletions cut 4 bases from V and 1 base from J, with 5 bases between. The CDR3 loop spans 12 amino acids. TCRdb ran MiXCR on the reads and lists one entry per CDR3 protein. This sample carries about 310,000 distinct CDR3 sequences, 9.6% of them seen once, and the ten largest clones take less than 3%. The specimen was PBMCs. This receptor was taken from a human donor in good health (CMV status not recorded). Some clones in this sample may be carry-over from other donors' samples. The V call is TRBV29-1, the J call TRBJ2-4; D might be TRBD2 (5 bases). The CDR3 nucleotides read TGCAGCGTTGGGGAGGCCAAAAACATTCAGTACTTC. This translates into CSVGEAKNIQYF.